The source of this TCR beta chain is a study of blood T cell repertoires in COVID-19. About the study: Sample material is recorded as cDNA or gDNA derived from T cells, B-cell-depleted T cells, or PBMCs.

The method was immunoSEQ multiplex PCR; TCRdb's version includes in-frame clones alone and lacks a portion of them. This repertoire shows over 200,000 clones, approximately 85% found once; its top ten account for approximately 0.8%. This TCR was recovered from a woman in her twenties or thirties with acute or convalescent COVID-19. Sequencing input: peripheral blood.

CDR3 sequence: CASSLLGLVDNEQFF. The CDR3, as DNA: TGTGCCAGCAGCTTGTTGGGACTAGTCGACAATGAGCAGTTCTTC. V usage is TRBV5-6 and J usage is TRBJ2-1, with 8 bases lining up with TRBD2. Per the germline V gene, CDR1 is SGHDT and CDR2 is YYEEEE. Trimming cost V 1 base and J 5 bases; bases outside gene matches: 5. This CDR3 has 15 residues.